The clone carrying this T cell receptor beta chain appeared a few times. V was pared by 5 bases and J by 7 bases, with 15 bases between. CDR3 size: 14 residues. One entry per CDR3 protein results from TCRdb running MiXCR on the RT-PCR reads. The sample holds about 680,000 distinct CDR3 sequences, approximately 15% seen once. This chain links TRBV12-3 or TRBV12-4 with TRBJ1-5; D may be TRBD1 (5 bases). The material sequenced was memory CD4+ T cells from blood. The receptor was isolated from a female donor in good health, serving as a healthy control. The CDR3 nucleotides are TGTGCCAGCAGTCTAGGCGGCAGGGTGCAGCCCCAGCATTTT. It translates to CASSLGGRVQPQHF.